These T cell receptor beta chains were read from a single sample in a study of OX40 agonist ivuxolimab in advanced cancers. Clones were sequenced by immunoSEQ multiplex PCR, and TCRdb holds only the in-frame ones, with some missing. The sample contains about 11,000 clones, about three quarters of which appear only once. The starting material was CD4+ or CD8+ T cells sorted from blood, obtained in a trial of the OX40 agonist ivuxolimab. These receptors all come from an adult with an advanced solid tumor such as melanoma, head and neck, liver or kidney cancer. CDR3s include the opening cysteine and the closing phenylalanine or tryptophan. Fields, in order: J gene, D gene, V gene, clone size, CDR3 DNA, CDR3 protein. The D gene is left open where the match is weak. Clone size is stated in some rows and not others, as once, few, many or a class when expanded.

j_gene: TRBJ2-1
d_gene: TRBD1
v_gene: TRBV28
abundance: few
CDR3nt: TGTGCCAGCAGTGTGACAGGGGCAGGGAATGAGCAGTTCTTC
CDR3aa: CASSVTGAGNEQFF

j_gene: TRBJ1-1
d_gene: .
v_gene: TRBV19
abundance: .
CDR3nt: TGTGCCAGTAGTATAGCCACTGAAGCTTTCTTT
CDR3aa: CASSIATEAFF

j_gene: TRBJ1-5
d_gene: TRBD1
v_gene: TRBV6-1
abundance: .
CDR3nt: TGTGCCAGCAGTCCCTGGGACAGGGGAGATCAGCCCCAGCATTTT
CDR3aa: CASSPWDRGDQPQHF

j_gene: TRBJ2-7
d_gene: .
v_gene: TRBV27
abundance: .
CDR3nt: TGTGCCAGCAGTTTGGGTCGACTCTCCTACGAGCAGTACTTC
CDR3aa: CASSLGRLSYEQYF

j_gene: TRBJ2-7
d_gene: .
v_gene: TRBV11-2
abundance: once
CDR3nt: TGTGCCAGCAGCTCCAGAAGCACCAACTACGAGCAGTACTTC
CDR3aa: CASSSRSTNYEQYF

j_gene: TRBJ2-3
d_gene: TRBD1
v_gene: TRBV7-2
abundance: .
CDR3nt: TGTGCCAGCAGCTTAAGGACAGGGACCACAGATACGCAGTATTTT
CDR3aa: CASSLRTGTTDTQYF

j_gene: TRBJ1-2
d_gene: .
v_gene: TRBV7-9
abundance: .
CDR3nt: TGTGCCGCTGGACAGCCGAACTATGGCTACACCTTC
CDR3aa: CAAGQPNYGYTF

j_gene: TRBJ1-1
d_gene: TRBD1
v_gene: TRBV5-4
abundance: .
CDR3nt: TGTGCCAGCAGCTTGGGCACAGGGGGTTTGAACACTGAAGCTTTCTTT
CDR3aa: CASSLGTGGLNTEAFF

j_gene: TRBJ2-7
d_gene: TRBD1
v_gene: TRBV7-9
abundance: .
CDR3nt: TGTGCCAGCAGCCGGGACAGCGGCCCCTACGAGCAGTACTTC
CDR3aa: CASSRDSGPYEQYF

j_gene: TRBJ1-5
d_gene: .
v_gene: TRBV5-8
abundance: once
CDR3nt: TGTGCCAGCAGCAACCAGGATCAGCCCCAGCATTTT
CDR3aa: CASSNQDQPQHF

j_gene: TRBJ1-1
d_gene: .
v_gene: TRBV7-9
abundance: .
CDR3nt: TGTGCCAGCAGCAGTACAAGGGGGAACACTGAAGCTTTCTTT
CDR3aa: CASSSTRGNTEAFF

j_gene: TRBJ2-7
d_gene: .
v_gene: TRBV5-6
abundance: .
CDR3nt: TGTGCCAGCAGCCGTCAGTCCAGGCTCTACGAGCAGTACTTC
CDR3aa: CASSRQSRLYEQYF

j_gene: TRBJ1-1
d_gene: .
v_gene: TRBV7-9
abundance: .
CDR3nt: TGTGCCAGCAGTCATGAGCTATCGGGGAACACTGAAGCTTTCTTT
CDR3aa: CASSHELSGNTEAFF

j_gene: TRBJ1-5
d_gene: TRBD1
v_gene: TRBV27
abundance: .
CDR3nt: TGTGCCAGCAGCCCAGGGGGGGTAGGCAATCAGCCCCAGCATTTT
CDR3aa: CASSPGGVGNQPQHF

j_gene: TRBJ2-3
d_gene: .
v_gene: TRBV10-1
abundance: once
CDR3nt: TGCGCCAGCAGTGAAGGACTATCGCTCCCGCTAATCACAGATACGCAGTATTTT
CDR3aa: CASSEGLSLPLITDTQYF

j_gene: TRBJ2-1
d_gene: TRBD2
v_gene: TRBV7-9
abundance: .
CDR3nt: TGTGCCAGCAGCTTCGGGGGGAGCACCTACAATGAGCAGTTCTTC
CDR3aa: CASSFGGSTYNEQFF

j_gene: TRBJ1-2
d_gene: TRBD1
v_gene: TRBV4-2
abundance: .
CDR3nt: TGTGCCAGCAGCCCAGGGACAGGAAAGGCCTTATACGGCTACACCTTC
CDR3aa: CASSPGTGKALYGYTF

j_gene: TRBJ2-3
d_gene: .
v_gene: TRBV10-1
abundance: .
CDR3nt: TGCGCCAGCAGTGAGTCTAGCGGAGTAGGTACAGATACGCAGTATTTT
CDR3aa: CASSESSGVGTDTQYF

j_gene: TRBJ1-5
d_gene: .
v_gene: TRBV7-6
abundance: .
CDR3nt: TGTGCCAGCAGCTTATTGGGGCAGCCCCAGCATTTT
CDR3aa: CASSLLGQPQHF

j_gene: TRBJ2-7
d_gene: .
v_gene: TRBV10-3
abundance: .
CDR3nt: TGTGCCATCAGTGACGGGGTCGGCAGCTCCTACGAGCAGTACTTC
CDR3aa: CAISDGVGSSYEQYF

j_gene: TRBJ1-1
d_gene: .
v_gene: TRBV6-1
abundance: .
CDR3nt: TGTGCCACTTATTCAAGAATGAACACTGAAGCTTTCTTT
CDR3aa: CATYSRMNTEAFF

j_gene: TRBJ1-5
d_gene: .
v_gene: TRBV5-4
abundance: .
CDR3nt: TGTGCCAGCAGCTTGGGCAGCAATCAGCCCCAGCATTTT
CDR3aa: CASSLGSNQPQHF